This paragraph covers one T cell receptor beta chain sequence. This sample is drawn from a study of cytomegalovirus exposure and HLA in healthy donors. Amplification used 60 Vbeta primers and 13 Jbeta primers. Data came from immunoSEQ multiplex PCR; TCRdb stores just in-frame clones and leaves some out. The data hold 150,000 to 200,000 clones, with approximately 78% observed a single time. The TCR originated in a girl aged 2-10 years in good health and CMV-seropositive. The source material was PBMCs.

The CDR3 sequence: CASSNRGLDEQYF. The CDR3 DNA is TGTGCCAGTAGCAATCGGGGACTCGACGAGCAGTACTTC. This sequence joins TRBV2 and TRBJ2-7, with a weak D call TRBD2 (6 bases). V lost 9 bases and J lost 5, with 17 bases in between. Looked up from germline, CDR1 is SNHLY and CDR2 is FYNNEI. This CDR3 is built from 13 residues.